A few counts support the clone carrying this TCR beta chain. Its antigen is not identified. Study results and limitations: Tumor memory CD4+ T cell TCR gene usage clustered with blood and lymph node memory CD4+ cells and lymph node naive CD4+ cells. The larger-cohort validation was restricted to a single TCR beta V-J rearrangement rather than whole repertoires. Tumor Treg TCRs overlapped most with tumor naive CD4+ cells.

Semi-nested PCR with Nested Universal Primer A followed constant-region reverse priming of full-length variable regions. TCRdb reprocessed the 5' RACE reads with MiXCR, giving one entry per CDR3 protein. The repertoire holds 9,500 to 15,000 distinct CDR3 sequences, with roughly 51% as singletons. The CDR3 contains 14 residues. Between the trimmed V and J ends, which lost 4 bases and 1 base, there was a span of 10 bases. Germline assignment: CDR1 SGHRS and CDR2 YFSETQ. Tregs were sorted as CD4+CD25+CD127-/low cells. The chain uses TRBV5-1 and TRBJ2-3; a possible D gene is TRBD2 (6 bases). The sequence derives from a female donor with breast cancer. The sample comprised tumor-infiltrating Tregs sorted from the breast tumor. CDR3 sequence: CASSAGTRTDTQYF. The DNA for the CDR3 is TGCGCCAGCAGCGCGGGGACCCGCACAGATACGCAGTATTTT.